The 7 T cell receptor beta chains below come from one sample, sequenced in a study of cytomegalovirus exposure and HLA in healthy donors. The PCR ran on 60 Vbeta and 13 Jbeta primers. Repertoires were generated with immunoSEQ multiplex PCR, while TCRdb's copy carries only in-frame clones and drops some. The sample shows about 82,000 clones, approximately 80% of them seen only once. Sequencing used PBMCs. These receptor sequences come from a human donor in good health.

The CDR3 coding sequence is TGTGCCAGCAGCAGCGGACAGGGGGCTGGAAACACCATATATTTT. Translation: CASSSGQGAGNTIYF. This chain uses TRBV5-4 with TRBJ1-3, with TRBD1 matching over 10 bases. There are 15 residues in the CDR3. The germline V gene has CDR1 SGHNT and CDR2 YYREEE (reference sequence). Germline trimming cut 4 bases from V and 2 bases from J; bases unmatched to any gene: 3.

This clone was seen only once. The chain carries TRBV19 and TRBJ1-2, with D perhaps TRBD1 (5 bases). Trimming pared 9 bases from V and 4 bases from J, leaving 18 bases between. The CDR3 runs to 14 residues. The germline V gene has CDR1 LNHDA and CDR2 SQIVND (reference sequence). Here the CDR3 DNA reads TGTGCCAGCAACCAGGAGGGGACCTCCTATGGCTACACCTTC. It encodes CASNQEGTSYGYTF.

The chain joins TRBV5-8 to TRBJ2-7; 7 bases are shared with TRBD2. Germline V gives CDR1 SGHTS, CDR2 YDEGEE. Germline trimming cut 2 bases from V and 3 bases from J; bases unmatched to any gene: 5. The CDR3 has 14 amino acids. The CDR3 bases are TGTGCCAGCAGCTTATGGGGGGGGAACTACGAGCAGTACTTC. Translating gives CASSLWGGNYEQYF.

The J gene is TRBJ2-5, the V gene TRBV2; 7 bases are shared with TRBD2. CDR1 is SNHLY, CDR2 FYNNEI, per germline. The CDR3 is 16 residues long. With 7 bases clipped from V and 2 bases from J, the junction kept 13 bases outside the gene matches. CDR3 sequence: CASIAGLVTLQETQYF. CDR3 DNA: TGTGCCAGCATTGCAGGACTAGTGACACTTCAAGAGACCCAGTACTTC.

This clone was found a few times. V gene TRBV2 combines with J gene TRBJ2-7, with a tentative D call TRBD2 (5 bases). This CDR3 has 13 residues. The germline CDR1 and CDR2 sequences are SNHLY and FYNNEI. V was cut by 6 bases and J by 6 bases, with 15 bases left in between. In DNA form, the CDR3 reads TGTGCCAGCAGAGAGGACTTTGGGCGCGAGCAGTACTTC. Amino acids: CASREDFGREQYF. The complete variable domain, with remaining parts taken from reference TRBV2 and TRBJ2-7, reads EPEVTQTPSHQVTQMGQEVILRCVPISNHLYFYWYRQILGQKVEFLVSFYNNEISEKSEIFDDQFSVERPDGSNFTLKIRSTKLEDSAMYFCASREDFGREQYFGPGTRLTVT.

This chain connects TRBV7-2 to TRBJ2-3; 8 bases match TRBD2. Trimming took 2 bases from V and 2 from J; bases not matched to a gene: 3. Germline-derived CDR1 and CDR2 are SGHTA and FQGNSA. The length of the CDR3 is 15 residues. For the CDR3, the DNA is TGTGCCAGCAGCTTATCTAGCGGGCACACAGATACGCAGTATTTT. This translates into CASSLSSGHTDTQYF.

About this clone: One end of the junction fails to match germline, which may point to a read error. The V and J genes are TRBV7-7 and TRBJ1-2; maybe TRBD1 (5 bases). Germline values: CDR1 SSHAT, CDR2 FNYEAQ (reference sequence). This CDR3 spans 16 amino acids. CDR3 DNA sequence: TGTGCTAGCAGCCTAGACAGAAGCCTCCGGGGGTATGGCTACACCTTC. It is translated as CASSLDRSLRGYGYTF.